These 31 T cell receptor beta chains originate from one sample sequenced in a study of blood T cell repertoires in COVID-19 (dated by TCRdb to about 2020). The protocol used for the library was the immunoSEQ multiplex PCR assay. Drawn from immuneACCESS, this table holds only the in-frame rearrangements with V and J called that TCRdb kept. Clones are partly lost; checked studies trace under half to an unresolved V gene and leave the rest unexplained. The sample table lists approximately 93,000 clones, about 91% of them with a count of one. The ten top clones hold around 2.1% of the sample. The source material was peripheral blood. Source of these receptors: a man between 45 and 60 years old with COVID-19, enrolled during active disease.

The rearrangement joins TRBV5-1 to TRBJ1-2, with D possibly TRBD1 on 5 matching bases. Germline-derived CDR1 and CDR2 are SGHRS and YFSETQ. CDR3 length: 15 amino acids. The V end was cut by 2 bases, the J end by 7 bases, with 18 bases between. CDR3 amino acids: CASSLSQGHASGYTF. CDR3 DNA sequence: TGCGCCAGCAGCTTAAGTCAGGGCCATGCATCTGGCTACACCTTC.

The chain is built from TRBV6-2 or TRBV6-3 and TRBJ2-1; D is perhaps TRBD1 (6 bases). CDR3 length: 18 amino acids. The germline V gene has CDR1 MNHEY and CDR2 SVGEGT. V gave up 0 bases and J gave up 1 base, with 16 bases separating them. The CDR3 bases are TGTGCCAGCAGTTACTCGGGACACCTCCTCGGGTCCTACAATGAGCAGTTCTTC. Its protein product is CASSYSGHLLGSYNEQFF.

This clone was seen only once. The chain employs TRBV10-3 and TRBJ2-5; 10 bases are shared with TRBD1. This CDR3 comprises 14 residues. Germline assignment: CDR1 ENHRY and CDR2 SYGVKD. DNA for the CDR3: TGTTCCTCATCAGGACAGGGGGGGGAAGAGACCCAGTACTTC. It codes for CSSSGQGGEETQYF.

The chain joins TRBV2 to TRBJ1-2; 7 bases map to TRBD1. The junction had 1 base not matched to a gene; V was cut back by 4 bases and J by 2 bases. The CDR3 sequence is 13 residues long. CDR1 SNHLY and CDR2 FYNNEI come from the germline V gene. The CDR3 spells CASSVTGNYGYTF. The CDR3, as DNA: TGTGCCAGCAGTGTGACAGGGAACTATGGCTACACCTTC.

This rearrangement joins TRBV7-9 to TRBJ2-5, with TRBD1 matching 10 bases. Germline values: CDR1 SEHNR, CDR2 FQNEAQ (reference sequence). CDR3 length: 14 amino acids. V shed 4 bases, J shed 4 bases, and the junction held 3 bases outside the gene matches. CDR3 sequence: CASSYRTGGETQYF. In nucleotides, the CDR3 is TGTGCCAGCAGCTACAGGACAGGGGGAGAGACCCAGTACTTC.

The V gene is TRBV18, the J gene TRBJ2-3; TRBD2 might be the D (7 bases). CDR1 is KGHSH, CDR2 LQKENI, per germline. This CDR3 contains 19 residues. V lost 6 bases to trimming and J lost 2 bases, with 27 bases between them. The CDR3 loop is CASSRRGGQTTTSTDTQYF. As DNA, the CDR3 is TGTGCCAGCTCCCGAAGGGGGGGCCAAACGACTACCTCCACAGATACGCAGTATTTT.

The chain combines TRBV2 with TRBJ1-2; 7 bases agree with TRBD1. CDR1 and CDR2 (germline): SNHLY, FYNNEI. CDR3 size: 13 residues. J gave up 2 bases and V 6 bases, and 3 bases lay outside the gene matches. CDR3: CASSPDRNYGYTF. In nucleotides, the CDR3 is TGTGCCAGCAGCCCGGACAGGAACTATGGCTACACCTTC.

The rearrangement joins TRBV2 to TRBJ1-2; D uncertain. The CDR3 runs 13 residues. CDR1 is SNHLY, CDR2 FYNNEI, per germline. Trimming shortened V by 7 bases and J by 3 bases, and 12 bases separated the two germline ends. CDR3 DNA: TGTGCCAGCAACAGTAACGGGGACTATGGCTACACCTTC. It specifies CASNSNGDYGYTF.

The V call is TRBV30, the J call TRBJ1-1; 7 bases are shared with TRBD1. The CDR3 is made up of 14 amino acids. V lost 4 bases and J lost 0; bases outside the gene matches: 5. Germline CDR1 reads GTSNPN; CDR2 reads SVGIG (reference sequence). The CDR3 is CAWKGQRLNTEAFF. CDR3 nucleotides: TGTGCCTGGAAGGGACAGCGTTTGAACACTGAAGCTTTCTTT.

The chain has TRBV24-1 and TRBJ2-2; D gene unclear. The germline CDR1 and CDR2 sequences are KGHDR and SFDVKD. V was clipped by 3 bases and J by 6 bases, with 13 bases between them. The CDR3 extends over 15 amino acids. Here the CDR3 reads CATSDRPPESGELFF. For the CDR3, the DNA is TGTGCCACCAGTGATCGCCCGCCGGAGTCCGGGGAGCTGTTTTTT.

The V and J genes are TRBV28 and TRBJ2-1, with a possible D match to TRBD2 (7 bases). Germline V gene data show CDR1 as MDHEN and CDR2 as SYDVKM. The germline V and J ends were trimmed by 5 bases and 12 bases, with 20 bases remaining between them. The CDR3 has 14 residues. The CDR3 loop is CASSPPGGGRTQFF. CDR3 DNA sequence: TGTGCCAGCAGTCCGCCCGGGGGCGGGAGAACGCAGTTCTTC.

The chain carries TRBV4-3 and TRBJ2-4; TRBD1 matches 9 bases. There are 15 residues in the CDR3. Losses at the gene ends were 4 bases for V and 5 bases for J; bases not matched to a gene: 6. Germline lookup yields CDR1 LGHNA and CDR2 YSLEER. CDR3 region: CASSRTTGGENIQYF. CDR3 nucleotides: TGCGCCAGCAGCCGAACGACAGGGGGAGAAAACATTCAGTACTTC.

This clone showed up just a few times. CDR3 residues: CASSESQGSYGYTF. CDR3 DNA sequence: TGTGCCAGCAGTGAGTCACAGGGGAGCTATGGCTACACCTTC. The rearrangement uses TRBV6-1 and TRBJ1-2; 7 bases are a match to TRBD1. The CDR3 is 14 amino acids. V lost 3 bases to trimming and J lost 4 bases; unmatched junction nucleotides: 5. Germline CDR1 MNHNS, CDR2 SASEGT.

This chain uses TRBV19 with TRBJ1-2, with TRBD1 matching over 10 bases. After removal of 11 bases from V and 7 bases from J, the junction contained 7 bases not matched to a gene. Germline CDR1 reads LNHDA; CDR2 reads SQIVND (reference sequence). This CDR3 spans 12 amino acids. The CDR3 here is CAVNRDRGGYTF. In nucleotides, the CDR3 is TGTGCCGTTAACCGGGACAGGGGTGGCTACACCTTC.

The DNA of the CDR3 is TGTGCCAGCAGTAGACTAGCGGGGGTTTGGAATGAGCAGTTCTTC. Protein: CASSRLAGVWNEQFF. The chain has TRBV7-2 and TRBJ2-1; 12 bases align to TRBD2. CDR1 is SGHTA and CDR2 is FQGNSA in the germline V gene. This CDR3 contains 15 residues. V lost 6 bases to trimming and J lost 7 bases; unmatched junction nucleotides: 7. Full variable domain (remainder filled in from reference TRBV7-2 and TRBJ2-1): GAGVSQSPSNKVTEKGKDVELRCDPISGHTALYWYRQSLGQGLEFLIYFQGNSAPDKSGLPSDRFSAERTGGSVSTLTIQRTQQEDSAVYLCASSRLAGVWNEQFFGPGTRLTVL.

V gene TRBV11-2 combines with J gene TRBJ2-2; perhaps TRBD1 as D (6 bases). This CDR3 is 13 amino acids long. From germline, CDR1 is SGHAT and CDR2 FQNNGV. Trimming left V 2 bases short and J 6 bases short, with 7 bases between. The CDR3 loop reads CASSLQGPGELFF. The CDR3 nucleotides read TGTGCCAGCAGCTTACAGGGGCCCGGGGAGCTGTTTTTT.

The chain links TRBV10-3 to TRBJ2-5, with 14 bases identical to TRBD2. The CDR3 runs 17 residues. The ends lost 2 bases at V and 3 bases at J; junction bases unmatched: 5. Germline V gives CDR1 ENHRY, CDR2 SYGVKD. The CDR3 loop is CAISEPRTSGGKETQYF. CDR3 DNA: TGTGCCATCAGTGAGCCCCGGACTAGCGGGGGGAAAGAGACCCAGTACTTC.

This chain links TRBV4-2 with TRBJ2-7, with D maybe TRBD2 (6 bases). The V gene lost 11 bases and the J gene lost 2 bases, with 19 bases spanning the gap. This CDR3 is 14 amino acids long. Looked up from germline, CDR1 is LGHNA and CDR2 is YNFKEQ. The CDR3 region is CAGTPGDSPYEQYF. The CDR3 bases are TGTGCCGGCACACCGGGGGACTCTCCCTACGAGCAGTACTTC.

The chain couples TRBV7-2 to TRBJ1-5; 7 bases match TRBD1. Per germline, CDR1 SGHTA and CDR2 FQGNSA. Germline trimming cut 5 bases from V and 4 bases from J; bases unmatched to any gene: 11. The CDR3 has 16 amino acids. The CDR3 loop is CASSPRQGSRNQPQHF. CDR3 in DNA: TGTGCCAGCAGCCCAAGACAGGGTAGTAGGAATCAGCCCCAGCATTTT.

This clone was counted a few times. This chain connects TRBV30 to TRBJ1-2; 8 positions match TRBD1. Germline V gives CDR1 GTSNPN, CDR2 SVGIG (reference sequence). V dropped 0 bases and J dropped 8; count of bases not matched to a gene: 8. The CDR3 sequence is 14 residues long. For the CDR3, the DNA is TGTGCCTGGAGTGTACCCACAGGGGGATTAGGCTACACCTTC. This translates into CAWSVPTGGLGYTF.

This chain joins TRBV5-1 and TRBJ2-1; 12 bases map to TRBD2. The ends lost 1 base at V and 8 bases at J; junction bases unmatched: 10. Germline V gene data show CDR1 as SGHRS and CDR2 as YFSETQ. This CDR3 spans 17 amino acids. In DNA, the CDR3 is TGCGCCAGCAGCTTGCTTCTAGCGGGGGGGGAAGGCGATGAGCAGTTCTTC. Translating gives CASSLLLAGGEGDEQFF.

This clone was detected only once. The J gene is TRBJ2-3, the V gene TRBV18; 10 bases are a match to TRBD2. The CDR3 sequence is 18 residues long. V dropped 1 base and J dropped 3; count of bases not matched to a gene: 10. In germline, CDR1 is KGHSH, CDR2 LQKENI. The CDR3 protein is CASSPRGAGGTSTDTQYF. CDR3 in DNA: TGTGCCAGCTCACCACGAGGAGCGGGGGGGACCTCAACAGATACGCAGTATTTT. The full variable domain, in which reference TRBV18 and TRBJ2-3 provide the parts outside the CDR3, is NAGVMQNPRHLVRRRGQEARLRCSPMKGHSHVYWYRQLPEEGLKFMVYLQKENIIDESGMPKERFSAEFPKEGPSILRIQQVVRGDSAAYFCASSPRGAGGTSTDTQYFGPGTRLTVL.

The chain combines TRBV19 with TRBJ1-6, with a tentative D call TRBD1 (6 bases). Trimming took off 8 bases at V and 9 bases at J, with 17 bases between the two ends. Germline V gene lookup returns CDR1 LNHDA and CDR2 SQIVND (reference sequence). The CDR3 contains 14 residues. This CDR3 is CASRNFRGPSPLHF. CDR3 in DNA: TGTGCCAGTCGCAACTTCAGGGGTCCTTCACCCCTCCACTTT.

This clone was recorded once. This rearrangement joins TRBV19 to TRBJ1-5; D may be TRBD1 (5 bases). The CDR3 length is 15 residues. The V gene lost 7 bases and the J gene lost 0 bases, with 13 bases spanning the gap. Germline assignment: CDR1 LNHDA and CDR2 SQIVND (reference sequence). CDR3 sequence (DNA): TGTGCCAGTAATACAGGAATCGATAGCAATCAGCCCCAGCATTTT. Protein sequence: CASNTGIDSNQPQHF.

The chain joins TRBV19 to TRBJ2-7, with D unresolved. Germline V gene data show CDR1 as LNHDA and CDR2 as SQIVND (reference sequence). The CDR3 length is 12 residues. The ends were cut back, 7 bases at V and 0 bases at J, with 7 bases in the middle. Here the CDR3 reads CASITDSYEQYF. DNA of the CDR3: TGTGCCAGTATCACAGACTCCTACGAGCAGTACTTC.

The J gene is TRBJ2-1, the V gene TRBV5-1; the D gene is possibly TRBD2 (6 bases). The CDR3 sequence is 11 residues long. Germline CDR1 SGHRS, CDR2 YFSETQ. V was pared by 4 bases and J by 9 bases, with 8 bases between. CDR3: CASSRGSEQFF. The CDR3 nucleotides read TGCGCCAGCAGCCGGGGGAGTGAGCAGTTCTTC.

The chain combines TRBV6-1 with TRBJ1-5; D gene unclear. Germline CDR1 is MNHNS and CDR2 is SASEGT. Trimming removed 2 bases from V and 3 bases from J, with 11 bases in between. The CDR3 extends over 15 amino acids. The chain's CDR3 is CASSESLSPNQPQHF. The CDR3 DNA sequence: TGTGCCAGCAGTGAAAGTCTGAGCCCCAATCAGCCCCAGCATTTT.

The chain uses TRBV12-3 or TRBV12-4 and TRBJ1-1, with TRBD1 matching over 7 bases. The V segment lost 8 bases and the J segment 5 bases; nucleotides outside the gene matches: 8. The CDR3 runs to 13 residues. In nucleotides, the CDR3 is TGTGCCAGCGTAAGGGCAGGGGGAACTGAAGCTTTCTTT. Its translation is CASVRAGGTEAFF.

The chain is built from TRBV5-1 and TRBJ2-7; D is unresolved. V was shortened by 5 bases and J by 0 bases, with 12 bases between the two germline ends. The germline gives CDR1 SGHRS, CDR2 YFSETQ. The CDR3 totals 14 residues. The CDR3 loop reads CASRSQVSSYEQYF. The CDR3 DNA is TGCGCCAGCAGGTCCCAGGTTTCCTCCTACGAGCAGTACTTC.

The chain uses TRBV19 and TRBJ2-1; perhaps TRBD2 as D (5 bases). The CDR3 has 13 residues. Germline loops: CDR1 LNHDA, CDR2 SQIVND (reference sequence). Trimming stripped 3 bases from V and 9 bases from J, with 12 bases between. CDR3 region: CASSISAATEQFF. Written as DNA, the CDR3 is TGTGCCAGTAGTATCTCAGCGGCCACTGAGCAGTTCTTC. Variable domain in full (rest from reference TRBV19 and TRBJ2-1): DGGITQSPKYLFRKEGQNVTLSCEQNLNHDAMYWYRQDPGQGLRLIYYSQIVNDFQKGDIAEGYSVSREKKESFPLTVTSAQKNPTAFYLCASSISAATEQFFGPGTRLTVL.

This chain uses TRBV4-1 with TRBJ1-2; 7 bases align to TRBD1. V shed 4 bases and J 4 bases; nucleotides not matched to a gene: 9. This CDR3 region has 15 residues. Looked up from germline, CDR1 is MGHRA and CDR2 is YSYEKL. The CDR3 protein is CASSLGQEQGYGYTF. The CDR3 DNA sequence: TGCGCCAGCAGCCTTGGACAGGAACAGGGCTATGGCTACACCTTC.